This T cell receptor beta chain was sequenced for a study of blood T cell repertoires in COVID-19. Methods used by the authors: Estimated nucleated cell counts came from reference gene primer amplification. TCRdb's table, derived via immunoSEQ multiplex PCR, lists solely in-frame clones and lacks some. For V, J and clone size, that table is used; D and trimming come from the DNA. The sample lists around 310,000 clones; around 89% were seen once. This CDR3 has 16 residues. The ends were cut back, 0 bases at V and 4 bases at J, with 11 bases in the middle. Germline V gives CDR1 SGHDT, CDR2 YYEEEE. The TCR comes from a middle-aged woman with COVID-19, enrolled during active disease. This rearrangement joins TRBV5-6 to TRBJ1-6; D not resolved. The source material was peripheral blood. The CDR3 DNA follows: TGTGCCAGCAGCTTGGTGAGGGCGCCTTATAATTCACCCCTCCACTTT. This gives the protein CASSLVRAPYNSPLHF.